This T cell receptor beta chain appears in the sequencing data of a study of blood T cell repertoires in COVID-19. In the study overall: The samples span acute and convalescent COVID-19 from the United States, Italy and Spain. Sources were T cells, B-cell-depleted T cells, or PBMCs; the material itself was cDNA or gDNA.

In the original analysis: Amplification from reference gene primers served as the basis for estimated nucleated cell counts. Generated by immunoSEQ multiplex PCR, the TCRdb table keeps only in-frame clones and is missing some. V, J and clone size reflect that table, while D and trimming were determined from the DNA. The table includes 100,000 to 150,000 clones, roughly three quarters detected once. The germline V and J ends were trimmed by 1 base and 6 bases, with 9 bases remaining between them. Per the germline V gene, CDR1 is SGHTA and CDR2 is FQGNSA. This CDR3 spans 13 amino acids. The rearrangement joins TRBV7-2 to TRBJ1-1; a weak D match, TRBD1 (5 bases). This sequence originates from a woman in her seventies with acute or convalescent COVID-19. Sequencing used peripheral blood. The CDR3 loop reads CASSLGGGPEAFF. In DNA form, the CDR3 reads TGTGCCAGCAGCTTAGGGGGCGGACCTGAAGCTTTCTTT.